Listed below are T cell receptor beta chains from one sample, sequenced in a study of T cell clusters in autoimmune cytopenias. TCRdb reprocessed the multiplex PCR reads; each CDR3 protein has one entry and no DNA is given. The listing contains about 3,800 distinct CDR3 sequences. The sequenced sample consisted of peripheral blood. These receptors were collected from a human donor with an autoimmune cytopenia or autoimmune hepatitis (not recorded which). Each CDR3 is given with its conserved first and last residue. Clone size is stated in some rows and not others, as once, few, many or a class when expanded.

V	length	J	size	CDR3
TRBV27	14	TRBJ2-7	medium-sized	CASSSKIGWYEQYF
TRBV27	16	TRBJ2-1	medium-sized	CASSASGTGSFDEQFF
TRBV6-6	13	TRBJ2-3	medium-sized	CASSYSHENTQYF
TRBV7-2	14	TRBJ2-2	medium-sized	CASSLAVNTGELFF
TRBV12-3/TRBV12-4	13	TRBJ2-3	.	CASRRGAADTQYF
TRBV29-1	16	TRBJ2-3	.	CSTLGGSGGAKDTQYF
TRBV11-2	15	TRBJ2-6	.	CASSPWGGGANVLTF
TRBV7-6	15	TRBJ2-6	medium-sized	CASSLYTSGANVLTF
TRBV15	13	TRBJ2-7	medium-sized	CATSSFISYEQYF
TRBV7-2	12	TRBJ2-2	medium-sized	CASSLGTGELFF
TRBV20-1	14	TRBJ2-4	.	CSAKGSGAKNIQYF
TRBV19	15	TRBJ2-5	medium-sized	CASTPSGLSQETQYF
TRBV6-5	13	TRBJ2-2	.	CASTLTGSKELFF
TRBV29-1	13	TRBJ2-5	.	CSVGTGGQETQYF
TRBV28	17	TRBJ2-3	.	CASNPNVAGGSTDTQYF
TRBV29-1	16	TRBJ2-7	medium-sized	CSVEGVQGLPLSEQYF
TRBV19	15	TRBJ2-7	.	CASSIVAGLSYEQYF
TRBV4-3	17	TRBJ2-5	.	CASSLGTNLPVGETQYF
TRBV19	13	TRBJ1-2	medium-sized	CASSIEGSYGYTF
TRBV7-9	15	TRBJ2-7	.	CASSLGDRDPHEQYF
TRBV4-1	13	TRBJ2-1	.	CATQRDYNNEQFF
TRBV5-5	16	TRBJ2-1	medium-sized	CASSLAEGGGYNEQFF
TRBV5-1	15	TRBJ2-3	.	CASSLAAGGTDTQYF
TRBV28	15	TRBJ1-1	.	CASSPLDRENTEAFF
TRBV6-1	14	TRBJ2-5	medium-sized	CASSYTSVQETQYF
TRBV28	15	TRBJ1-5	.	CASIPRGRGAQPQHF
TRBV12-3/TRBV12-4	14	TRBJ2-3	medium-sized	CASSRDGSGLGQYF
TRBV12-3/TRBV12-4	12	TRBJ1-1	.	CASSQIWTEAFF
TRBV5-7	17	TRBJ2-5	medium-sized	CASSLLPSGGFQETQYF
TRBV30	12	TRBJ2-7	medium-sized	CAWSVGRYEQYF
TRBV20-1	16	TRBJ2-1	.	CSARDTRWGPGNEQFF
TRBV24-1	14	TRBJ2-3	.	CATSDTHSTDTQYF
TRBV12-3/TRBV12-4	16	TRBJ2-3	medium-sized	CASSAGSGSSTDTQYF
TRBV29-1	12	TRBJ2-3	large	CSVGRVVDTQYF
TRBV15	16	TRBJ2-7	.	CATSRGRASGRDGQYF
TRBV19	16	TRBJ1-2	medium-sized	CASSIDYRTGVDGYTF
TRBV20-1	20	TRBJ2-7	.	CSARDLLAGIPGLATYEQYF
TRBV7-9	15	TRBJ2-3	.	CASGSTGEILDTQYF
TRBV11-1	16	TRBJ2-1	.	CASSLERAGSHNEQFF